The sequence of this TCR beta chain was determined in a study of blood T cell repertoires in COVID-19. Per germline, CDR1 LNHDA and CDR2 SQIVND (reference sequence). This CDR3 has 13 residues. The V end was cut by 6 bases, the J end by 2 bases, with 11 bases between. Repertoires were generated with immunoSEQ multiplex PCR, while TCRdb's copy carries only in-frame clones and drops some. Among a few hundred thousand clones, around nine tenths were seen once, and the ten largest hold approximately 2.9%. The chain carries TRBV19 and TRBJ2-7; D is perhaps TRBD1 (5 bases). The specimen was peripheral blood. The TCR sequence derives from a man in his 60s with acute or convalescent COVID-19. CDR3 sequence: CASRGDSPYEQYF. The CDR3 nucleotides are TGTGCCAGTAGGGGCGACAGCCCCTACGAGCAGTACTTC. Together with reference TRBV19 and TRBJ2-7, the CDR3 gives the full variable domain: DGGITQSPKYLFRKEGQNVTLSCEQNLNHDAMYWYRQDPGQGLRLIYYSQIVNDFQKGDIAEGYSVSREKKESFPLTVTSAQKNPTAFYLCASRGDSPYEQYFGPGTRLTVT.